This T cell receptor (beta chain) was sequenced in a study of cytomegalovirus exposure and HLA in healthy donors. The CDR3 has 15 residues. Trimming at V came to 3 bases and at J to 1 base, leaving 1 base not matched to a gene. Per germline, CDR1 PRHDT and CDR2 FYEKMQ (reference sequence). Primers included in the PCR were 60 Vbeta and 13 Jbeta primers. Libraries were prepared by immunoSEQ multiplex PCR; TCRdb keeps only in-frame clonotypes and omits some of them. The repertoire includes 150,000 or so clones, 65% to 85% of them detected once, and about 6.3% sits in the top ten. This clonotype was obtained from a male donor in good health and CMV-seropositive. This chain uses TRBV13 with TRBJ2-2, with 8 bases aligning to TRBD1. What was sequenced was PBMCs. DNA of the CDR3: TGTGCCAGCAGCTTCGGACAGGGGAACACCGGGGAGCTGTTTTTT. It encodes CASSFGQGNTGELFF.